This T cell receptor beta chain was recorded in a study of T-cell reconstitution after alpha-beta-depleted transplantation in children. Study conclusions and caveats: Expanded clones from the graft, numbering several hundred, reportedly supplied alpha-beta T cells about two months after transplant. In some patients, recipient T cells and intrathymic progenitors surviving conditioning explained high day-60 diversity. The main origin of T-cell counts and diversity one year after transplant was newly produced T cells.

This clonotype has more than one count but fewer than ten. Antigen: not known. Unique molecular identifiers tagged the TCRbeta library. TCRdb independently ran MiXCR on the PCR reads; one entry per CDR3 protein. The sample yields 450,000 to 600,000 distinct CDR3 sequences, 10% to 15% seen once. The CDR3 is 13 residues long. V lost 4 bases and J lost 8; bases outside the gene matches: 6. Germline V CDR1 and CDR2: DFQATT, SNEGSKA (reference sequence). Sample: PBMCs, mostly from graft donor cells, taken 360 days after TCRalphabeta/CD19-depleted stem cell transplant. The chain employs TRBV20-1 and TRBJ1-4, with 8 positions matching TRBD1. The TCR comes from a male patient between 10 and 17 years old who had a stem cell transplant for acute myeloid leukemia, so the T cells may come from the graft donor. CDR3 protein: CSAIQGAGEKLFF. As DNA, the CDR3 is TGCAGTGCTATCCAGGGGGCGGGCGAAAAACTGTTTTTT.